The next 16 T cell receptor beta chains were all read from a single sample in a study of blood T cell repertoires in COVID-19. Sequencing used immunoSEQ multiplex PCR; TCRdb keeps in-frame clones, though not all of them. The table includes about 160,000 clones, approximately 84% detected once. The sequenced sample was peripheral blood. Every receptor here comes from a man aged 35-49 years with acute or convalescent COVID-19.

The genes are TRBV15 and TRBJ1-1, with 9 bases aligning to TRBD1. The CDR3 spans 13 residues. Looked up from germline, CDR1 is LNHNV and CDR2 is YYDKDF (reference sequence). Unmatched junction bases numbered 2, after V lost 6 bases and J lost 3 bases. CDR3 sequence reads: CATRGQGYTEAFF. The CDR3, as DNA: TGTGCCACCAGGGGACAGGGCTACACTGAAGCTTTCTTT.

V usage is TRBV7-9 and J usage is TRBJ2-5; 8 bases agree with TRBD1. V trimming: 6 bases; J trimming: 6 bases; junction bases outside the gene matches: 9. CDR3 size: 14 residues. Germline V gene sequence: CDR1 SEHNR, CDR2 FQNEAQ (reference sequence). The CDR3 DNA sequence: TGTGCCAGCAGTTACGGACAGGGAGGAAAGACCCAGTACTTC. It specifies CASSYGQGGKTQYF.

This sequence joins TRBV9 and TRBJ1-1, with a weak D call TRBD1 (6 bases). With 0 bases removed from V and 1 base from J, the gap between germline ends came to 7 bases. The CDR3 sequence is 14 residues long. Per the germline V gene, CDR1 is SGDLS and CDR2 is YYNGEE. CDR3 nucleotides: TGTGCCAGCAGCGTAGAGGGACAGAACACTGAAGCTTTCTTT. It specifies CASSVEGQNTEAFF.

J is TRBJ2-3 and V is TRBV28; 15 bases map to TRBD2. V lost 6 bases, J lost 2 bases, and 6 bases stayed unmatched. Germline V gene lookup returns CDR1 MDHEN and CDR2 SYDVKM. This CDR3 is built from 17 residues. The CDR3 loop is CASSLGLAGGPTDTQYF. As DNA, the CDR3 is TGTGCCAGCAGCTTGGGACTAGCGGGGGGACCCACAGATACGCAGTATTTT.

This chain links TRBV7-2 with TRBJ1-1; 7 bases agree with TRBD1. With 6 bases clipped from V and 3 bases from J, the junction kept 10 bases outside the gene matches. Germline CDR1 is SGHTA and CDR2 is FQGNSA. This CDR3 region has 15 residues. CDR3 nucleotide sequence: TGTGCCAGCAGTCGGAGGGGGCCCACCGACACTGAAGCTTTCTTT. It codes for CASSRRGPTDTEAFF.

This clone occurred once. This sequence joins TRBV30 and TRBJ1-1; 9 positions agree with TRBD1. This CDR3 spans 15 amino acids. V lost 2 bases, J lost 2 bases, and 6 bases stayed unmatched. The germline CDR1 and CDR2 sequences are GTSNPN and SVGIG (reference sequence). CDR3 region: CAWSTRDRVNTEAFF. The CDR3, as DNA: TGTGCCTGGAGTACCCGGGACAGGGTCAACACTGAAGCTTTCTTT.

CDR3 in amino acids: CASSLGLTGNTEAFF. The CDR3 DNA reads as TGTGCCAGCAGCTTAGGGTTGACAGGGAACACTGAAGCTTTCTTT. The chain recombines TRBV7-9 with TRBJ1-1; D may be TRBD1 (6 bases). From germline, CDR1 is SEHNR and CDR2 FQNEAQ (reference sequence). The CDR3 runs to 15 residues. V dropped 1 base and J dropped 1 base, with 10 bases sitting between them.

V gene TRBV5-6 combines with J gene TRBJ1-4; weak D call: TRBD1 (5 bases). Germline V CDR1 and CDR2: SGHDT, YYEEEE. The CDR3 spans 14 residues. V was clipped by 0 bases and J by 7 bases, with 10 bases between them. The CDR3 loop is CASSLVQGREKLFF. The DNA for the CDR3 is TGTGCCAGCAGCTTGGTGCAGGGTCGTGAAAAACTGTTTTTT.

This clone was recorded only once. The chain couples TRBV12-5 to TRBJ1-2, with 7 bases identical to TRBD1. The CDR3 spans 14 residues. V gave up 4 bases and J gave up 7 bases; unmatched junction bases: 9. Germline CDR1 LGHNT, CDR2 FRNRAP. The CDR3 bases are TGTGCTAGTGGTTCCCTTACAGGGGTGGGTGGCTACACCTTC. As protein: CASGSLTGVGGYTF.

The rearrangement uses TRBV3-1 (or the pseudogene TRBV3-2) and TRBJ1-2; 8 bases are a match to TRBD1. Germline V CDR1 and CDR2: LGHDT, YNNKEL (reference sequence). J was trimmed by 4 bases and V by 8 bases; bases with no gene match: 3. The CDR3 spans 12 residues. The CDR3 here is CASGTGSYGYTF. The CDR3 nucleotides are TGTGCCAGCGGGACAGGATCCTATGGCTACACCTTC.

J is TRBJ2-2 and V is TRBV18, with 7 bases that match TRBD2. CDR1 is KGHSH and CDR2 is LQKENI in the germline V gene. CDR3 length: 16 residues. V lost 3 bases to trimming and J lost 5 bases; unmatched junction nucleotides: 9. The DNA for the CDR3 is TGTGCCAGCTCACCTTTGGGCGGCGGGGGAACCGGGGAGCTGTTTTTT. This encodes CASSPLGGGGTGELFF.

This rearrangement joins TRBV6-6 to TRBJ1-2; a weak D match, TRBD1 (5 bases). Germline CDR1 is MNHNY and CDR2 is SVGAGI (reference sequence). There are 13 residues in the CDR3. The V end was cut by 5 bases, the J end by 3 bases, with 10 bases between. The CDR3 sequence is CASSQQGDYGYTF. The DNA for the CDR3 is TGTGCCAGCAGTCAACAAGGGGACTATGGCTACACCTTC.

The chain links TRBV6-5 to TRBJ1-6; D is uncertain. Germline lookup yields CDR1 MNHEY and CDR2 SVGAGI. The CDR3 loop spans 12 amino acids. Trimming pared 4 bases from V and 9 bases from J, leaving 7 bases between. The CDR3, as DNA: TGTGCCAGCAGTTCCAGAAGTTCACCCCTCCACTTT. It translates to CASSSRSSPLHF.

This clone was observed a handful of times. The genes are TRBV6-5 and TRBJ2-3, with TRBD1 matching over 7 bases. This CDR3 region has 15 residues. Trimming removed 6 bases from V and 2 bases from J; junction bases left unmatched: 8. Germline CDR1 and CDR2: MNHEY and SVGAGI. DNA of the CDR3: TGTGCCAGCAGCTACGGACAGGTTATCACAGATACGCAGTATTTT. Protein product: CASSYGQVITDTQYF.

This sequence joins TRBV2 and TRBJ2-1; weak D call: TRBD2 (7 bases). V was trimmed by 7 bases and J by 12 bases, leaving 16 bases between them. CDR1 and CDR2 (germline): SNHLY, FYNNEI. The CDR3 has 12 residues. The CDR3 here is CASTTLGGGQFF. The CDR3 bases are TGTGCCAGCACCACCCTGGGAGGGGGGCAGTTCTTC.

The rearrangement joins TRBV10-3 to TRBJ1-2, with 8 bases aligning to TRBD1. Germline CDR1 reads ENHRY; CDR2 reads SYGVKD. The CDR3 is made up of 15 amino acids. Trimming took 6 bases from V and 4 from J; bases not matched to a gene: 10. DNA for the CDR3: TGTGCCATCAGCGATTATGGACAGGGCGGCTATGGCTACACCTTC. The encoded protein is CAISDYGQGGYGYTF.